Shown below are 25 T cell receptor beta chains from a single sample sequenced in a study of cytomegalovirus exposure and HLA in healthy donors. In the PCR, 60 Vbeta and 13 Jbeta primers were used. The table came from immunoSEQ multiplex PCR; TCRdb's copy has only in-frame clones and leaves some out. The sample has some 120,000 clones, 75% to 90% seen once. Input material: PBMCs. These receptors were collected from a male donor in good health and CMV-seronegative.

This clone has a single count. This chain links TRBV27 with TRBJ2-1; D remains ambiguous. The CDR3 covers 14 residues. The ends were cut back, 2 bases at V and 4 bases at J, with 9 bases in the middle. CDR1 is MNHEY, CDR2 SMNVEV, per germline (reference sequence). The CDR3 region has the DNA TGTGCCAGCAGTTTAAGAACAGCTTACAATGAGCAGTTCTTC. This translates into CASSLRTAYNEQFF.

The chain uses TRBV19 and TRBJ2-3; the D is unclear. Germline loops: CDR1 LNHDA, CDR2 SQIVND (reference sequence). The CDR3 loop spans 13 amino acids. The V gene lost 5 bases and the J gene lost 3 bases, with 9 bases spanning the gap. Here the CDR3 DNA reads TGTGCCAGTAGTGCCTCCGGGACAGATACGCAGTATTTT. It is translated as CASSASGTDTQYF.

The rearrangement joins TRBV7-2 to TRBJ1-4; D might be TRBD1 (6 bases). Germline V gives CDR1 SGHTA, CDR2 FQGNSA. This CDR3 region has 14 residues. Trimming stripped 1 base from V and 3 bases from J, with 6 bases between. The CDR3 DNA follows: TGTGCCAGCAGCTTAGGGACAGCTAATGAAAAACTGTTTTTT. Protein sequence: CASSLGTANEKLFF.

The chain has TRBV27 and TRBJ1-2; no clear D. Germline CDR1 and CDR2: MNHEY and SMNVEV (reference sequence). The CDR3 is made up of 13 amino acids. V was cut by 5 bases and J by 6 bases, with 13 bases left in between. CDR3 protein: CASSPLFADGYTF. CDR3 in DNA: TGTGCCAGCAGTCCTTTATTCGCAGATGGCTACACCTTC.

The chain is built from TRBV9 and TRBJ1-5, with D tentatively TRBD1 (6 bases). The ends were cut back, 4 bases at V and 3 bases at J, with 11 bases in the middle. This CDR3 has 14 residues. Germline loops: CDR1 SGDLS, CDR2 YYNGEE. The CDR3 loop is CASSSGQLNQPQHF. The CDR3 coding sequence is TGTGCCAGCAGCTCCGGACAGCTCAATCAGCCCCAGCATTTT.

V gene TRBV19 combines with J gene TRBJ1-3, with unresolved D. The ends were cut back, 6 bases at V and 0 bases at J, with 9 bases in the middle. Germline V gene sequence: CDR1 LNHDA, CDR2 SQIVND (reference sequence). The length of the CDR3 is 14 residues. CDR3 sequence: CASRPLSSGNTIYF. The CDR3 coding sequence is TGTGCCAGTAGGCCGCTGAGCTCTGGAAACACCATATATTTT.

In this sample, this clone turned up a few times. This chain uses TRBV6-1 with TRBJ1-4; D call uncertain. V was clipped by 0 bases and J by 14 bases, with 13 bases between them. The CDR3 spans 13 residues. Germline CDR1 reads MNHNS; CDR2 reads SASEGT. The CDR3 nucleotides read TGTGCCAGCAGTGAAGCGGATCACGGGGATCTGTTTTTT. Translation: CASSEADHGDLFF.

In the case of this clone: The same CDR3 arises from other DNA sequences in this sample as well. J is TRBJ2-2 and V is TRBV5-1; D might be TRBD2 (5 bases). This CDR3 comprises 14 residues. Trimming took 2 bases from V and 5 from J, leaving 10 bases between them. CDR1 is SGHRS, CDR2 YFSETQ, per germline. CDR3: CASSLGLDTGELFF. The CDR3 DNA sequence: TGCGCCAGCAGCTTAGGACTCGATACCGGGGAGCTGTTTTTT.

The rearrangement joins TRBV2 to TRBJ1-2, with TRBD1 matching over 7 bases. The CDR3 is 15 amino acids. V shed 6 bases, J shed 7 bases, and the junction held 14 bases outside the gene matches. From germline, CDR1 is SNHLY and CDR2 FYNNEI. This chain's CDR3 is CASRDTGVPSGGYTF. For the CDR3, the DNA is TGTGCCAGCAGGGACACAGGGGTGCCGTCCGGTGGCTACACCTTC.

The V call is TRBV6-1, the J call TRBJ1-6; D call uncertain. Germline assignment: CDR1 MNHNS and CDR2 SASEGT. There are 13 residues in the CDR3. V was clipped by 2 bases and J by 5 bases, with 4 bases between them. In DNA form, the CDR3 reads TGTGCCAGCAGTGAAACAGATAATTCACCCCTCCACTTT. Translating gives CASSETDNSPLHF.

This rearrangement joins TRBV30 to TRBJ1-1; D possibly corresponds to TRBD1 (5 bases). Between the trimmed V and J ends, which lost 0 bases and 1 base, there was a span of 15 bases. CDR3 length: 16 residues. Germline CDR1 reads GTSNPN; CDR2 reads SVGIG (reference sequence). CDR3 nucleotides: TGTGCCTGGAGTGTACGGGGGGGGAGGCCGAACACTGAAGCTTTCTTT. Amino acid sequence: CAWSVRGGRPNTEAFF. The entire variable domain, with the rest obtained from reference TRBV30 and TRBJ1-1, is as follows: SQTIHQWPATLVQPVGSPLSLECTVEGTSNPNLYWYRQAAGRGLQLLFYSVGIGQISSEVPQNLSASRPQDRQFILSSKKLLLSDSGFYLCAWSVRGGRPNTEAFFGQGTRLTVV.

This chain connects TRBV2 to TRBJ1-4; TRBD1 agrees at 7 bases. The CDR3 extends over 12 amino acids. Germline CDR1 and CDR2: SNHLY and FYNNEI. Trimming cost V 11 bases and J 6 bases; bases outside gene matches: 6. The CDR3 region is CAGGGIDEKLFF. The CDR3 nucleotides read TGTGCCGGAGGGGGCATTGATGAAAAACTGTTTTTT.

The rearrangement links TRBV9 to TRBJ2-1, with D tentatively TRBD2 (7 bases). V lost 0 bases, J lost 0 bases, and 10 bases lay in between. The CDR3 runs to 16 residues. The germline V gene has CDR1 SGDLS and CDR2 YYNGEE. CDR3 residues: CASSVAGGSSYNEQFF. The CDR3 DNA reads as TGTGCCAGCAGCGTAGCGGGGGGCAGCTCCTACAATGAGCAGTTCTTC.

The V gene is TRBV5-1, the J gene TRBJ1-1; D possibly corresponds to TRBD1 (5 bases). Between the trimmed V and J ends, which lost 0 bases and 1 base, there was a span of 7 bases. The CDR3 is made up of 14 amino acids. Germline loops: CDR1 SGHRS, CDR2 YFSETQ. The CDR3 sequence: CASSLDDRNTEAFF. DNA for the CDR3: TGCGCCAGCAGCTTGGATGACAGGAACACTGAAGCTTTCTTT.

The CDR3 DNA reads as TGCGCCAGCAGCCAGGACGAAACAGGTCGTAGTCGGTTCTTC. It yields the protein CASSQDETGRSRFF. V gene TRBV4-1 combines with J gene TRBJ2-1, with a weak D call TRBD1 (5 bases). V was clipped by 3 bases and J by 15 bases, with 21 bases between them. CDR1 is MGHRA, CDR2 YSYEKL, per germline. This CDR3 is 14 amino acids long.

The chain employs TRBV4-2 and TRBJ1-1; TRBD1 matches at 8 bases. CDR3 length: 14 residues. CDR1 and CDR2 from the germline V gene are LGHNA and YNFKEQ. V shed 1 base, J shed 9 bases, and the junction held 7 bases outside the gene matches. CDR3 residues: CASSQGQGQGKAFF. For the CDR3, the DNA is TGTGCCAGCAGCCAAGGCCAAGGACAGGGTAAAGCTTTCTTT.

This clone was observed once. The CDR3 DNA sequence: TGCGCCAGCAGCCCACGGGTGGGCTCCTACGAGCAGTACTTC. The encoded protein is CASSPRVGSYEQYF. The rearrangement links TRBV4-3 to TRBJ2-7; D is uncertain. The germline V gene has CDR1 LGHNA and CDR2 YSLEER. The CDR3 is 14 residues long. V lost 4 bases, J lost 0 bases, and 10 bases lay in between.

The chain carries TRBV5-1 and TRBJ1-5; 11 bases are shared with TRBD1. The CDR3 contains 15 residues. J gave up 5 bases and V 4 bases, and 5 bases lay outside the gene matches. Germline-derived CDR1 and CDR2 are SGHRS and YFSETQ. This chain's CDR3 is CASSQGTGGYQPQHF. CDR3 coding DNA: TGCGCCAGCAGCCAGGGGACAGGGGGTTATCAGCCCCAGCATTTT.

Here the CDR3 DNA reads TGTGCCAGTAGTGTGACTAGCGGATCCTACGAGCAGTACTTC. Translation gives CASSVTSGSYEQYF. The V call is TRBV19, the J call TRBJ2-7; 9 bases are shared with TRBD2. The V segment lost 5 bases and the J segment 1 base; nucleotides outside the gene matches: 3. Germline V gene data show CDR1 as LNHDA and CDR2 as SQIVND (reference sequence). The CDR3 is 14 amino acids.

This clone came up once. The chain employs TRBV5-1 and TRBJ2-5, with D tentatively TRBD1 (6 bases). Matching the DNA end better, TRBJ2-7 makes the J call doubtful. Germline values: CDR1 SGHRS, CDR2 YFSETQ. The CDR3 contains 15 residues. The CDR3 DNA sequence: TGCGCCAGCAGCGGGGGCCGGACGGGACCCTACGAGCAGTACTTC. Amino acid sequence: CASSGGRTGPYEQYF.

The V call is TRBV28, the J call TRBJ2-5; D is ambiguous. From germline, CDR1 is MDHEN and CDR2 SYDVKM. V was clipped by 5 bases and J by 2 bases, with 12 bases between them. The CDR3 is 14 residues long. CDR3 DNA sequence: TGTGCCAGCAGTCCCGAACCGGTTCAAGAGACCCAGTACTTC. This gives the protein CASSPEPVQETQYF.

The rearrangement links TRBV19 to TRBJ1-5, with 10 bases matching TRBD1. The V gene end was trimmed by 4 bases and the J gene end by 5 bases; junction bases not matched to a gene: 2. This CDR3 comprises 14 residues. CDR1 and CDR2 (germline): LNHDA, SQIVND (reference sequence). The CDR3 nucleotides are TGTGCCAGTAGTACCGGGACAGGGGATCAGCCCCAGCATTTT. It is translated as CASSTGTGDQPQHF.

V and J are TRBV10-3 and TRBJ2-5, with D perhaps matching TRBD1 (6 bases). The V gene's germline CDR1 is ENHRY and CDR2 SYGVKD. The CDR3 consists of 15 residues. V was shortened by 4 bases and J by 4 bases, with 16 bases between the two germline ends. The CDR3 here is CAISVGSGAGETQYF. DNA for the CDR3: TGTGCCATCAGTGTGGGATCAGGGGCAGGAGAGACCCAGTACTTC.

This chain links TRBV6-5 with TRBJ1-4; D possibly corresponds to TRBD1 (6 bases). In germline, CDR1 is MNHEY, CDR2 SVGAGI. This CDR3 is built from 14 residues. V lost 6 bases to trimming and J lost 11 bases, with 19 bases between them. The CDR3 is CASRGGAARSKLFF. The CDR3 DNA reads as TGTGCCAGCAGGGGGGGGGCGGCGAGGTCCAAACTGTTTTTT.

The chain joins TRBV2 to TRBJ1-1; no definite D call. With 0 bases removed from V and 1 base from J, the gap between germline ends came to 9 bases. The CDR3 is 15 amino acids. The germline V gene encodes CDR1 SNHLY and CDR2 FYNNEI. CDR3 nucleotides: TGTGCCAGCAGTGAAGCTCGAGGTGGGAACACTGAAGCTTTCTTT. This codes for CASSEARGGNTEAFF.